Listed below are T cell receptor beta chains from one sample, sequenced in a study of T cells after yellow fever vaccination. TCRdb re-called the 5' RACE reads through MiXCR, storing one row per CDR3 protein. The sample has around 590,000 distinct CDR3 sequences, roughly an eighth seen once. The source material was PBMCs, sampled on the day of the yellow fever booster vaccination. Receptors originate from a man aged 25 to 40 who received the YFV17D yellow fever vaccine. CDR3s include the opening cysteine and the closing phenylalanine or tryptophan. D genes are given only for firm matches. Rows give clone size only sometimes, using once, few, many, or a class for an expanded clone.

NA,TRBJ2-3,NA,TRBV5-1,CASSGTIADTQYF,TGCGCCAGCAGCGGAACCATAGCAGATACGCAGTATTTT
NA,TRBJ1-5,NA,TRBV15,CATSRGTQGVRPQHF,TGTGCCACCAGCAGGGGAACCCAGGGAGTCCGGCCCCAGCATTTT
few,TRBJ2-2,NA,TRBV20-1,CSARDRDRLRAGELFF,NA
NA,TRBJ2-7,NA,TRBV29-1,CSVREQGSYEQYF,TGCAGCGTTAGGGAGCAGGGCTCCTACGAGCAGTACTTC
few,TRBJ2-3,NA,TRBV4-1,CASSQSIAGSGTDTQYF,TGCGCCAGCAGCCAATCGATTGCGGGGTCCGGCACAGATACGCAGTATTTT
NA,TRBJ2-2,TRBD2,TRBV27,CASSPAGEGELFF,TGTGCCAGCAGTCCCGCGGGGGAAGGGGAGCTGTTTTTT
many,TRBJ1-1,NA,TRBV18,CASSPSGNTEAFF,TGTGCCAGCTCACCTTCGGGGAACACTGAAGCTTTCTTT
NA,TRBJ1-2,NA,TRBV18,CASSPRRDDYGYTF,TGTGCCAGCTCACCACGACGGGACGACTATGGCTACACCTTC
many,TRBJ2-4,NA,TRBV19,CASSIGGRWDIQYF,TGTGCCAGTAGTATAGGCGGTCGGTGGGACATTCAGTACTTC
NA,TRBJ2-7,NA,TRBV25-1,CASSTPPTDEQYF,TGTGCCAGCAGTACCCCCCCGACCGATGAGCAGTACTTC
NA,TRBJ2-3,NA,TRBV27,CASSRRDKSTDTQYF,TGTGCCAGCAGTCGCCGGGACAAGAGCACAGATACGCAGTATTTT
many,TRBJ1-4,TRBD1,TRBV7-2,CASSLWDREKLFF,TGTGCCAGCAGCTTATGGGACAGGGAAAAACTGTTTTTT
few,TRBJ1-2,TRBD1,TRBV7-2,CASSAQTGAGYGYTF,TGTGCCAGCAGCGCTCAGACAGGGGCAGGCTATGGCTACACCTTC
few,TRBJ1-3,NA,TRBV6-1,CASTVGSGNTIYF,TGTGCCAGCACCGTCGGCTCTGGAAACACCATATATTTT
few,TRBJ2-1,TRBD2,TRBV7-2,CASSPRGGGQFF,TGTGCCAGCAGCCCGCGGGGGGGAGGGCAGTTCTTC
many,TRBJ2-3,NA,TRBV20-1,CSARGRGTDTQYF,TGCAGTGCTAGAGGCCGAGGCACAGATACGCAGTATTTT
NA,TRBJ2-7,NA,TRBV7-9,CASSSDTKYEQYF,TGTGCCAGCAGCTCCGACACCAAGTACGAGCAGTACTTC
few,TRBJ2-1,TRBD2,TRBV7-3,CASSNRLAGHNEQFF,TGTGCCAGCAGCAACCGACTAGCGGGACACAATGAGCAGTTCTTC
few,TRBJ2-3,NA,TRBV7-9,CASSLGNFITPWGTQYF,TGTGCCAGCAGCTTAGGAAACTTCATCACACCATGGGGTACGCAGTATTTT
NA,TRBJ2-5,TRBD2,TRBV2,CASMLDLAGERETQYF,TGTGCCAGCATGCTAGACCTAGCGGGAGAACGTGAGACCCAGTACTTC
few,TRBJ2-2,NA,TRBV27,CASSPTGRTYSGELFF,TGTGCCAGCAGTCCGACGGGACGCACTTATTCCGGGGAGCTGTTTTTT
few,TRBJ2-2,TRBD1,TRBV7-9,CASSRGTGSGGELFF,TGTGCCAGCAGCAGAGGGACAGGGTCAGGCGGGGAGCTGTTTTTT
NA,TRBJ2-1,TRBD2,TRBV7-2,CASKREKGHNEQFF,TGTGCCAGTAAGCGGGAGAAGGGACACAATGAGCAGTTCTTC
NA,TRBJ1-6,NA,TRBV7-2,CASGSGTHNSPLHF,TGTGCCAGCGGTTCAGGGACCCATAATTCACCCCTCCACTTT
NA,TRBJ2-7,TRBD1,TRBV20-1,CSARDWDSAHYEQYF,TGCAGTGCTAGGGACTGGGACAGCGCTCACTACGAGCAGTACTTC
few,TRBJ2-1,TRBD2,TRBV12-3/TRBV12-4,CASSGLAGVNHEQFF,TGTGCCAGCAGTGGACTAGCGGGAGTGAACCATGAGCAGTTCTTC
NA,TRBJ2-4,NA,TRBV20-1,CSARDGGKVGPKNIQYF,TGCAGTGCTAGAGATGGCGGGAAGGTCGGTCCCAAAAACATTCAGTACTTC
few,TRBJ2-1,TRBD2,TRBV20-1,CSAPPGLAAYSSYNEQFF,TGCAGTGCTCCTCCGGGACTAGCGGCTTATAGCTCCTACAATGAGCAGTTCTTC
few,TRBJ2-1,TRBD2,TRBV3-1,CASSQELTSGINEQFF,TGTGCCAGCAGCCAAGAATTAACTAGCGGGATCAATGAGCAGTTCTTC
NA,TRBJ1-2,TRBD1,TRBV5-8,CASSFSDRGSGYTF,TGTGCCAGCAGCTTCTCGGACAGGGGGTCGGGCTACACCTTC
NA,TRBJ2-5,NA,TRBV30,CAGMRAGETQYF,TGTGCCGGCATGAGGGCAGGAGAGACCCAGTACTTC
many,TRBJ2-7,NA,TRBV4-3,CASSQAVLDSYEQYF,TGCGCCAGCAGCCAAGCGGTGTTAGACTCCTACGAGCAGTACTTC
few,TRBJ2-7,NA,TRBV20-1,CRGRGGDEQYF,TGCAGGGGTAGGGGCGGGGACGAGCAGTACTTC
many,TRBJ2-1,TRBD2,TRBV18,CASSPPGTSLHNEQFF,TGTGCCAGCTCACCACCCGGGACTAGTCTCCACAATGAGCAGTTCTTC
NA,TRBJ2-1,TRBD2,TRBV6-1,CASSAFGRRYNEQFF,TGTGCCAGCAGTGCCTTCGGGAGGCGCTACAATGAGCAGTTCTTC
few,TRBJ2-5,NA,TRBV12-3/TRBV12-4,CASSLATRGETQYF,TGTGCCAGCAGTTTAGCCACCAGGGGTGAGACCCAGTACTTC